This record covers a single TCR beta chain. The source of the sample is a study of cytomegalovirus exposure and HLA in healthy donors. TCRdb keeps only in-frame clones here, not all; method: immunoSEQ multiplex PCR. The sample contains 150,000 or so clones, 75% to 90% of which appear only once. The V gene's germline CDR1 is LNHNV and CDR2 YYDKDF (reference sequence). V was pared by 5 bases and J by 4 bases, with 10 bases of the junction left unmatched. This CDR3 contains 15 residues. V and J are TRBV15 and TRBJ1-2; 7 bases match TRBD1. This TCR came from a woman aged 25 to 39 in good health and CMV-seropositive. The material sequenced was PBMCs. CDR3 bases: TGTGCCACCAGCGTTACCGGGACAGTTACCTATGGCTACACCTTC. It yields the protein CATSVTGTVTYGYTF.